This TCR beta chain was captured in a study of blood T cell repertoires in COVID-19. In the study overall: The samples span acute and convalescent COVID-19 from the United States, Italy and Spain. The analysed material was cDNA or gDNA that came from T cells, B-cell-depleted T cells, or PBMCs.

This table comes from immunoSEQ multiplex PCR, and its TCRdb copy is limited to in-frame clones, with some not included. The sample comprises approximately 250,000 clones, approximately 90% of which are singletons, and approximately 2% rests with the top ten. The germline V gene encodes CDR1 MNHEY and CDR2 SMNVEV (reference sequence). The CDR3 is 19 amino acids. Trimming removed 2 bases from V and 2 bases from J; junction bases left unmatched: 10. The sequence derives from a woman aged 55-70 years in a cohort exposed to, infected with or recovered from COVID-19 (not recorded which). The rearrangement uses TRBV27 and TRBJ2-2; the match to TRBD2 covers 11 bases. Sequenced material: PBMCs or T cells enriched from blood (not recorded which). The CDR3 DNA reads TGTGCCAGCAGTTTAACGGGACAAACTAGCGGGGGAAACACCGGGGAGCTGTTTTTT. It encodes CASSLTGQTSGGNTGELFF.